One TCR beta chain is described in this entry. Its antigen is undetermined. The data belong to a study of cytomegalovirus exposure and HLA in healthy donors. The PCR employed 60 Vbeta primers together with 13 Jbeta primers. Sequencing was performed with immunoSEQ multiplex PCR; in TCRdb, only in-frame clones are kept and a portion is missing. Its listing shows about 160,000 clones. V shed 0 bases and J shed 6 bases, with 10 bases lying between them. CDR1 is SGDLS, CDR2 YYNGEE, per germline. This CDR3 spans 15 amino acids. Study-wide results and limits: A link between a missense DCLRE1C variant and TCR beta V- and J-gene trimming emerged from a later analysis.

The chain employs TRBV9 and TRBJ1-6; D is ambiguous. Sequencing was done on a sample of PBMCs. This TCR came from a woman aged 55 to 70 in good health and CMV-seronegative. CDR3 coding DNA: TGTGCCAGCAGCGTAGGATGGGAGGGTAATTCACCCCTCCACTTT. The encoded protein is CASSVGWEGNSPLHF. Variable domain in full (rest from reference TRBV9 and TRBJ1-6): DSGVTQTPKHLITATGQRVTLRCSPRSGDLSVYWYQQSLDQGLQFLIQYYNGEERAKGNILERFSAQQFPDLHSELNLSSLELGDSALYFCASSVGWEGNSPLHFGNGTRLTVT.